Below are 26 T cell receptor beta chains sequenced from a single sample in a study of T cell changes during pregnancy in multiple sclerosis (dated by TCRdb to about 2019). The library was made by the immunoSEQ multiplex PCR assay. Not all clones reach the TCRdb copy of this immuneACCESS table, which keeps in-frame sequences only. Checked studies attribute under half of the gap to unresolved V genes and leave the rest unexplained. The sample table records about 69,000 clones; approximately 90% of these occur just once. Of the sample, roughly 1.4% falls within the top ten clones. Sequenced material: peripheral blood, taken in the third trimester of pregnancy. The receptors here all came from a female donor with multiple sclerosis, enrolled in a pregnancy study.

This chain uses TRBV7-9 with TRBJ1-5; TRBD1 matches at 7 bases. CDR3 length: 14 amino acids. Germline lookup yields CDR1 SEHNR and CDR2 FQNEAQ (reference sequence). J lost 2 bases, V lost 5 bases, and 3 bases had no gene match. CDR3 coding DNA: TGTGCCAGCAGCCCCGGGACAGGCAATCAGCCCCAGCATTTT. This codes for CASSPGTGNQPQHF.

The chain combines TRBV6-1 with TRBJ2-3; TRBD2 is a possible D gene (7 bases). The CDR3 covers 15 residues. Between the trimmed V and J ends, which lost 4 bases and 4 bases, there was a span of 15 bases. Per the germline V gene, CDR1 is MNHNS and CDR2 is SASEGT. The CDR3 nucleotides read TGTGCCAGCAGTGGACTAGTGGGGGGGCCAGATACGCAGTATTTT. This gives the protein CASSGLVGGPDTQYF.

This sequence joins TRBV12-5 and TRBJ2-3; 9 positions agree with TRBD2. Germline trimming cut 3 bases from V and 2 bases from J; bases unmatched to any gene: 12. Germline CDR1 reads LGHNT; CDR2 reads FRNRAP. The CDR3 length is 18 residues. The CDR3 region is CASGFAGLSGGLTDTQYF. The CDR3 coding sequence is TGTGCTAGTGGTTTCGCAGGCCTTAGCGGGGGCCTCACAGATACGCAGTATTTT. Combining the CDR3 with reference TRBV12-5 and TRBJ2-3 gives the whole variable domain DARVTQTPRHKVTEMGQEVTMRCQPILGHNTVFWYRQTMMQGLELLAYFRNRAPLDDSGMPKDRFSAEMPDATLATLKIQPSEPRDSAVYFCASGFAGLSGGLTDTQYFGPGTRLTVL.

This clone was seen a few times. The chain joins TRBV4-2 to TRBJ1-3, with 10 bases lining up with TRBD1. The junction had 2 bases not matched to a gene; V was cut back by 0 bases and J by 0 bases. The germline V gene has CDR1 LGHNA and CDR2 YNFKEQ. This CDR3 is built from 17 residues. CDR3 region: CASSQDGTGASGNTIYF. In DNA, the CDR3 is TGTGCCAGCAGCCAAGACGGGACAGGGGCCTCTGGAAACACCATATATTTT.

This chain connects TRBV5-1 to TRBJ1-2; D is ambiguous. V shed 7 bases and J shed 4 bases, with 17 bases lying between them. Germline V gene data show CDR1 as SGHRS and CDR2 as YFSETQ. This CDR3 comprises 14 residues. The CDR3: CASQPDPEGYGYTF. For the CDR3, the DNA is TGCGCCAGCCAGCCGGACCCTGAGGGCTATGGCTACACCTTC.

The chain links TRBV9 to TRBJ2-2; TRBD2 agrees at 12 bases. With V trimmed by 3 bases and J by 4 bases, 19 bases remained unmatched. This CDR3 region has 21 residues. Germline assignment: CDR1 SGDLS and CDR2 YYNGEE. The CDR3 sequence is CASSAGGVGGRLAGVTGELFF. CDR3 DNA: TGTGCCAGCAGCGCAGGGGGGGTAGGCGGAAGACTAGCGGGGGTCACCGGGGAGCTGTTTTTT. The whole variable domain, remainder taken from reference TRBV9 and TRBJ2-2, is DSGVTQTPKHLITATGQRVTLRCSPRSGDLSVYWYQQSLDQGLQFLIQYYNGEERAKGNILERFSAQQFPDLHSELNLSSLELGDSALYFCASSAGGVGGRLAGVTGELFFGEGSRLTVL.

This clone was seen a handful of times. The chain has TRBV28 and TRBJ1-5; D is perhaps TRBD1 (6 bases). CDR3 length equals 14 residues. In germline, CDR1 is MDHEN, CDR2 SYDVKM. Trimming took 7 bases from V and 7 from J, leaving 17 bases between them. The CDR3 loop reads CASTIPTGNQPQHF. The CDR3 coding sequence is TGTGCCAGCACGATCCCCACAGGGAACCAGCCCCAGCATTTT.

This rearrangement joins TRBV5-4 to TRBJ1-5; 7 bases map to TRBD1. Germline V gives CDR1 SGHNT, CDR2 YYREEE (reference sequence). The CDR3 runs 13 residues. The J segment lost 11 bases and the V segment lost 4 bases, leaving 9 bases of the junction unmatched. The CDR3 DNA sequence: TGTGCCAGCAGCGACAGGGTCCTAGGGGCCCAGCATTTT. It codes for CASSDRVLGAQHF.

The sample holds one count of this clone. The chain is built from TRBV29-1 and TRBJ1-2; no reliable D call. The CDR3 has 10 amino acids. The germline V gene encodes CDR1 SQVTM and CDR2 ANQGSEA. The V and J ends lost 0 bases and 6 bases respectively, with 2 bases between them. DNA for the CDR3: TGCAGCGTTGAAGACAATGGCTACACCTTC. Amino acid sequence: CSVEDNGYTF.

The chain has TRBV5-1 and TRBJ1-3; TRBD1 is a possible D gene (5 bases). The germline V gene encodes CDR1 SGHRS and CDR2 YFSETQ. Trimming took off 4 bases at V and 2 bases at J, with 10 bases between the two ends. The CDR3 has 14 residues. The CDR3 reads CASSLTGAGNTIYF. CDR3 DNA: TGCGCCAGCAGCCTGACGGGGGCTGGAAACACCATATATTTT.

The V and J genes are TRBV4-3 and TRBJ2-2; TRBD2 aligns across 11 bases. The CDR3 is 17 amino acids. The germline gives CDR1 LGHNA, CDR2 YSLEER. V was clipped by 3 bases and J by 5 bases; unmatched bases: 8. The CDR3 DNA reads as TGCGCCAGCAGCCAGGGGCTAGCGGGGGGCGTGACCGGGGAGCTGTTTTTT. Encoded protein: CASSQGLAGGVTGELFF.

The V and J genes are TRBV19 and TRBJ1-5; 8 bases align to TRBD1. Germline V gene data show CDR1 as LNHDA and CDR2 as SQIVND (reference sequence). The CDR3 has 13 amino acids. Losses at the gene ends were 10 bases for V and 4 bases for J; bases not matched to a gene: 6. This chain's CDR3 is CATSRDRNQPQHF. The CDR3 bases are TGTGCCACGTCCCGGGACAGGAATCAGCCCCAGCATTTT. The full variable domain, rest sourced from reference TRBV19 and TRBJ1-5, is DGGITQSPKYLFRKEGQNVTLSCEQNLNHDAMYWYRQDPGQGLRLIYYSQIVNDFQKGDIAEGYSVSREKKESFPLTVTSAQKNPTAFYLCATSRDRNQPQHFGDGTRLSIL.

The chain couples TRBV28 to TRBJ1-3, with TRBD1 matching over 7 bases. Trimming at V came to 6 bases and at J to 8 bases, leaving 10 bases not matched to a gene. The CDR3 spans 14 residues. Germline values: CDR1 MDHEN, CDR2 SYDVKM. The CDR3 loop reads CASSRRRGTDTIYF. CDR3 DNA: TGTGCCAGCAGCCGGCGGAGAGGGACAGACACCATATATTTT.

The V and J genes are TRBV2 and TRBJ2-3; D uncertain. The length of the CDR3 is 12 residues. V gave up 6 bases and J gave up 6 bases, with 10 bases separating them. The germline CDR1 and CDR2 sequences are SNHLY and FYNNEI. The CDR3 nucleotides are TGTGCCAGCAGAGCCCTTCTTGATACGCAGTATTTT. Protein sequence: CASRALLDTQYF. Filled out from reference TRBV2 and TRBJ2-3, the complete variable domain reads EPEVTQTPSHQVTQMGQEVILRCVPISNHLYFYWYRQILGQKVEFLVSFYNNEISEKSEIFDDQFSVERPDGSNFTLKIRSTKLEDSAMYFCASRALLDTQYFGPGTRLTVL.

This chain joins TRBV2 and TRBJ2-1, with D possibly TRBD2 on 6 matching bases. Germline values: CDR1 SNHLY, CDR2 FYNNEI. The CDR3 is 14 residues long. V lost 6 bases, J lost 4 bases, and 13 bases lay in between. CDR3 sequence (DNA): TGTGCCAGCAGCGGGGGAGACACATACAATGAGCAGTTCTTC. Encoded protein: CASSGGDTYNEQFF.

The chain employs TRBV5-6 and TRBJ1-6; 7 nucleotides line up with TRBD1. The V segment lost 7 bases and the J segment 9 bases; nucleotides outside the gene matches: 13. In germline, CDR1 is SGHDT, CDR2 YYEEEE. This CDR3 has 15 amino acids. CDR3 loop: CASGAAGGIGSPLHF. In DNA, the CDR3 is TGTGCCAGCGGAGCGGCAGGGGGGATAGGTTCACCCCTCCACTTT.

This rearrangement joins TRBV6-6 to TRBJ1-1; D unclear. Trimming removed 0 bases at V and 7 bases at J, with 9 bases between. Looked up from germline, CDR1 is MNHNY and CDR2 is SVGAGI (reference sequence). CDR3 length: 13 amino acids. The CDR3 spells CASSYSREVEAFF. The CDR3 DNA is TGTGCCAGCAGTTACTCAAGGGAGGTTGAAGCTTTCTTT.

The V and J genes are TRBV13 and TRBJ2-5; possible D gene TRBD2, 6 bases. The V end was cut by 3 bases, the J end by 5 bases, with 13 bases between. The CDR3 length is 14 residues. The germline gives CDR1 PRHDT, CDR2 FYEKMQ (reference sequence). CDR3 amino acids: CASSFAGTTETQYF. The CDR3 DNA reads TGTGCCAGCAGCTTCGCGGGGACGACGGAGACCCAGTACTTC.

The chain links TRBV5-4 to TRBJ2-1, with 11 bases fitting TRBD2. Germline values: CDR1 SGHNT, CDR2 YYREEE (reference sequence). This CDR3 has 14 residues. The V gene end was trimmed by 5 bases and the J gene end by 6 bases; junction bases not matched to a gene: 4. The CDR3 loop is CASRLAGGFNEQFF. The CDR3 nucleotides are TGTGCCAGCAGGTTAGCGGGGGGGTTCAATGAGCAGTTCTTC.

V is TRBV29-1 and J is TRBJ2-6; possible D gene TRBD2, 6 bases. The CDR3 length is 14 residues. Germline assignment: CDR1 SQVTM and CDR2 ANQGSEA. V gave up 4 bases and J gave up 2 bases, with 9 bases separating them. Here the CDR3 DNA reads TGCAGCGTTGTAGGAGGGACTGGGGCCAACGTCCTGACTTTC. It is translated as CSVVGGTGANVLTF.

The chain couples TRBV7-9 to TRBJ1-1; D is undetermined. With 1 base removed from V and 4 bases from J, the gap between germline ends came to 10 bases. Germline V gene sequence: CDR1 SEHNR, CDR2 FQNEAQ (reference sequence). The CDR3 is made up of 14 amino acids. The CDR3 nucleotides are TGTGCCAGCAGCTTAGGGGAGGTGCTCACTGAAGCTTTCTTT. It encodes CASSLGEVLTEAFF.

This chain links TRBV5-1 with TRBJ1-1, with TRBD1 as a possible D gene (5 bases). The CDR3 contains 14 residues. Germline values: CDR1 SGHRS, CDR2 YFSETQ. Trimming removed 2 bases from V and 5 bases from J, with 13 bases in between. As DNA, the CDR3 is TGCGCCAGCAGCTTTCGGAGGGGCAGGACTGAAGCTTTCTTT. Its protein product is CASSFRRGRTEAFF.

The chain uses TRBV29-1 and TRBJ1-2; the D gene is possibly TRBD1 (5 bases). This CDR3 contains 14 residues. Trimming removed 0 bases at V and 8 bases at J, with 16 bases between. In germline, CDR1 is SQVTM, CDR2 ANQGSEA. CDR3 loop: CSVEDLGGARGYTF. The CDR3 DNA reads as TGCAGCGTTGAAGATCTTGGAGGGGCTAGGGGCTACACCTTC.

The rearrangement joins TRBV4-1 to TRBJ2-7; 10 nucleotides agree with TRBD1. The CDR3 runs 15 residues. The trim removed 4 bases at V and 1 base at J, leaving 4 bases unmatched. Germline CDR1 is MGHRA and CDR2 is YSYEKL. DNA for the CDR3: TGCGCCAGCAGCCTCCGGGACAGGGGTTCCTACGAGCAGTACTTC. It codes for CASSLRDRGSYEQYF.

The chain joins TRBV27 to TRBJ2-1, with TRBD2 identical over 13 bases. V trimming: 6 bases; J trimming: 6 bases; junction bases outside the gene matches: 5. Germline loops: CDR1 MNHEY, CDR2 SMNVEV (reference sequence). This CDR3 contains 15 residues. CDR3 in amino acids: CASSTGLAGFNEQFF. In DNA, the CDR3 is TGTGCCAGCAGCACGGGACTAGCGGGGTTCAATGAGCAGTTCTTC.

A note on this clone: One end of the junction fails to match germline, which may point to a read error. The chain is built from TRBV4-3 and TRBJ2-1; the D gene is possibly TRBD2 (7 bases). Germline CDR1 reads LGHNA; CDR2 reads YSLEER. The length of the CDR3 is 16 residues. The CDR3 protein is CVSSQGGGRAYNEQFF. DNA for the CDR3: TGCGTCAGCAGCCAAGGGGGGGGACGTGCTTACAATGAGCAGTTCTTC.